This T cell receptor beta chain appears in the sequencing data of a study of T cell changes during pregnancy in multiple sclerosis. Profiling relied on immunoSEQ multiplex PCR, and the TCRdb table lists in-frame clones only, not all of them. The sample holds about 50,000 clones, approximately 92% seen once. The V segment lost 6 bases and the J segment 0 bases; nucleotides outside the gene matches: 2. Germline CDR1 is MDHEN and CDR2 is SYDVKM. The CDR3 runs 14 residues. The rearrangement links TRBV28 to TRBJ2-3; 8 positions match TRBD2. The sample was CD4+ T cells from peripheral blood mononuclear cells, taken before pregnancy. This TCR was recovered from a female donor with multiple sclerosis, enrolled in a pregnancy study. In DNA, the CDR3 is TGTGCCAGCAGACCGGGGGGGAGCACAGATACGCAGTATTTT. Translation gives CASRPGGSTDTQYF.